One and the same sample provided the 21 T cell receptor beta chains below, sequenced in a study of cytomegalovirus exposure and HLA in healthy donors. PCR used 60 Vbeta primers and 13 Jbeta primers. Clones were sequenced by immunoSEQ multiplex PCR, and TCRdb holds only the in-frame ones, with some missing. This table has around 140,000 clones, roughly 71% appearing once. The sample consisted of PBMCs. The origin of the receptors is a man aged 30 to 45 in good health and CMV-seronegative.

The chain is built from TRBV2 and TRBJ2-7; TRBD1 aligns across 7 bases. The ends lost 6 bases at V and 2 bases at J; junction bases unmatched: 7. The CDR3 runs to 14 residues. Germline V gives CDR1 SNHLY, CDR2 FYNNEI. The chain's CDR3 is CASRGDSQAYEQYF. Here the CDR3 DNA reads TGTGCCAGCAGGGGGGACAGTCAGGCCTACGAGCAGTACTTC.

V usage is TRBV11-3 and J usage is TRBJ1-1; no reliable D call. CDR3 length: 13 amino acids. Trimming stripped 4 bases from V and 3 bases from J, with 9 bases between. CDR1 and CDR2 (germline): SGHNT, YENEEA. The CDR3 sequence is CASSSTRDTEAFF. The CDR3 DNA reads as TGTGCCAGCAGCTCTACTAGGGACACTGAAGCTTTCTTT.

The V and J genes are TRBV7-2 and TRBJ2-5, with 8 bases identical to TRBD2. The CDR3 spans 15 residues. V lost 3 bases to trimming and J lost 4 bases; unmatched junction nucleotides: 7. Germline CDR1 SGHTA, CDR2 FQGNSA. The CDR3, as DNA: TGTGCCAGCAGCTTGTTGAACGGGAGGGGAGAGACCCAGTACTTC. As protein: CASSLLNGRGETQYF.

The chain has TRBV7-6 and TRBJ2-3; TRBD1 matches at 11 bases. The CDR3 has 20 amino acids. The germline gives CDR1 SGHVS, CDR2 FNYEAQ. The V and J ends lost 6 bases and 1 base, in that order; junction bases with no gene match: 18. CDR3 residues: CASRLKAGQGGFQGTDTQYF. The CDR3 bases are TGTGCCAGCAGACTAAAAGCGGGACAGGGGGGTTTTCAGGGCACAGATACGCAGTATTTT.

The V gene is TRBV6-1, the J gene TRBJ2-7; 9 bases are a match to TRBD1. The J segment lost 3 bases and the V segment lost 4 bases, leaving 1 base of the junction unmatched. CDR1 and CDR2 (germline): MNHNS, SASEGT. The CDR3 is 13 residues long. CDR3 DNA: TGTGCCAGCAGTGCGACAGGGGGCTACGAGCAGTACTTC. Its protein product is CASSATGGYEQYF.

This clone occurred once. The junction does not match germline at one end; this may be a read error. The CDR3 reads CARSQLTPNYGYTF. CDR3 in DNA: TGTGCCAGAAGCCAATTGACACCCAACTATGGCTACACCTTC. V and J are TRBV14 and TRBJ1-2; D remains unclear. This CDR3 contains 14 residues. The germline V gene has CDR1 SGHDN and CDR2 FVKESK.

V usage is TRBV5-6 and J usage is TRBJ1-4; TRBD1 matches at 7 bases. Germline CDR1 and CDR2: SGHDT and YYEEEE. Trimming took 4 bases from V and 4 from J; bases not matched to a gene: 7. CDR3 size: 15 residues. CDR3 nucleotides: TGTGCCAGCAGCCAGCCAGGGGGTAGTAATGAAAAACTGTTTTTT. This encodes CASSQPGGSNEKLFF.

The rearrangement links TRBV29-1 to TRBJ2-3, with D perhaps TRBD1 (6 bases). The CDR3 has 13 residues. Germline V CDR1 and CDR2: SQVTM, ANQGSEA. Trimming cost V 3 bases and J 1 base, with 8 bases left between them. The CDR3 bases are TGCAGCGTTGACAGGGGCCGCACAGATACGCAGTATTTT. Residues: CSVDRGRTDTQYF.

V usage is TRBV28 and J usage is TRBJ2-6, with D unresolved. Per germline, CDR1 MDHEN and CDR2 SYDVKM. Between the trimmed V and J ends, which lost 0 bases and 0 bases, there was a span of 6 bases. CDR3 length: 16 residues. DNA of the CDR3: TGTGCCAGCAGTTTATGGCAGGACTCTGGGGCCAACGTCCTGACTTTC. This encodes CASSLWQDSGANVLTF.

The chain has TRBV29-1 and TRBJ2-1; the match to TRBD2 covers 13 bases. The CDR3 spans 14 residues. The germline V gene has CDR1 SQVTM and CDR2 ANQGSEA. J was trimmed by 7 bases and V by 4 bases; bases with no gene match: 4. CDR3 region: CSVGLAGGGNEQFF. The CDR3 DNA follows: TGCAGCGTTGGACTAGCGGGAGGAGGGAATGAGCAGTTCTTC.

The chain joins TRBV6-6 to TRBJ2-1, with 12 bases aligning to TRBD2. The CDR3 totals 14 residues. From germline, CDR1 is MNHNY and CDR2 SVGAGI (reference sequence). V lost 6 bases to trimming and J lost 8 bases; unmatched junction nucleotides: 5. DNA for the CDR3: TGTGCCAGCAGAGTGACTAGCGGGAGTTATGAGCAGTTCTTC. It specifies CASRVTSGSYEQFF.

The chain carries TRBV7-8 and TRBJ1-4, with 8 bases that match TRBD1. Germline V CDR1 and CDR2: SGHVS, FQNEAQ. This CDR3 region has 17 residues. With 4 bases clipped from V and 4 bases from J, the junction kept 11 bases outside the gene matches. CDR3: CASSSRLGQGNNEKLFF. DNA for the CDR3: TGTGCCAGCAGCTCCCGCCTCGGACAGGGAAATAATGAAAAACTGTTTTTT. The full variable domain, completed using reference TRBV7-8 and TRBJ1-4, is GAGVSQSPRYKVAKRGQDVALRCDPISGHVSLFWYQQALGQGPEFLTYFQNEAQLDKSGLPSDRFFAERPEGSVSTLKIQRTQQEDSAVYLCASSSRLGQGNNEKLFFGSGTQLSVL.

This rearrangement joins TRBV5-1 to TRBJ2-7; possible D gene TRBD1, 5 bases. Germline values: CDR1 SGHRS, CDR2 YFSETQ. The CDR3 covers 15 residues. The V and J ends lost 4 bases and 0 bases respectively, with 14 bases between them. This CDR3 is CASSVGLVLSYEQYF. CDR3 nucleotides: TGCGCCAGCAGCGTGGGGCTAGTGCTCTCCTACGAGCAGTACTTC.

In this sample, this clone turned up once. This chain joins TRBV27 and TRBJ2-3, with D possibly TRBD2 on 5 matching bases. The CDR3 spans 14 residues. Germline V gives CDR1 MNHEY, CDR2 SMNVEV (reference sequence). The ends were cut back, 6 bases at V and 5 bases at J, with 15 bases in the middle. The DNA of the CDR3 is TGTGCCAGCAGCTTTACTAGATGGGGAGATACGCAGTATTTT. This encodes CASSFTRWGDTQYF.

The gene calls are TRBV7-2 and TRBJ2-1; 8 positions match TRBD1. J was trimmed by 9 bases and V by 7 bases; bases with no gene match: 14. The germline V gene has CDR1 SGHTA and CDR2 FQGNSA. This CDR3 has 15 residues. The CDR3: CASTAQGAGTLEQFF. The CDR3 coding sequence is TGTGCCAGCACAGCGCAGGGGGCAGGCACGCTTGAGCAGTTCTTC. Full variable domain (outside the CDR3, taken from reference TRBV7-2 and TRBJ2-1): GAGVSQSPSNKVTEKGKDVELRCDPISGHTALYWYRQSLGQGLEFLIYFQGNSAPDKSGLPSDRFSAERTGGSVSTLTIQRTQQEDSAVYLCASTAQGAGTLEQFFGPGTRLTVL.

This chain's CDR3 is CASSQDTWTGRRTDTQYF. The CDR3 DNA is TGCGCCAGCAGCCAAGATACGTGGACAGGTCGTAGGACAGATACGCAGTATTTT. The chain uses TRBV4-1 and TRBJ2-3, with 7 bases fitting TRBD1. Germline V gives CDR1 MGHRA, CDR2 YSYEKL. The CDR3 extends over 18 amino acids. The V and J ends lost 0 bases and 3 bases, in that order; junction bases with no gene match: 12.

The chain joins TRBV5-1 to TRBJ1-2; 9 bases line up with TRBD1. CDR3 length: 17 amino acids. Losses at the gene ends were 0 bases for V and 5 bases for J; bases not matched to a gene: 11. CDR1 SGHRS and CDR2 YFSETQ come from the germline V gene. DNA of the CDR3: TGCGCCAGCAGCTTGGATGATCGGGACAGGGAGCTTTATGGCTACACCTTC. Residues: CASSLDDRDRELYGYTF.

The chain carries TRBV5-1 and TRBJ1-1, with TRBD1 identical over 7 bases. Germline assignment: CDR1 SGHRS and CDR2 YFSETQ. V trimming: 3 bases; J trimming: 3 bases; junction bases outside the gene matches: 8. The CDR3 contains 15 residues. The CDR3 is CASSYDKGADTEAFF. The CDR3 region has the DNA TGCGCCAGCAGCTACGATAAGGGGGCGGACACTGAAGCTTTCTTT. Full variable domain (outside the CDR3, taken from reference TRBV5-1 and TRBJ1-1): KAGVTQTPRYLIKTRGQQVTLSCSPISGHRSVSWYQQTPGQGLQFLFEYFSETQRNKGNFPGRFSGRQFSNSRSEMNVSTLELGDSALYLCASSYDKGADTEAFFGQGTRLTVV.

This chain connects TRBV7-3 to TRBJ2-2; 9 positions match TRBD1. The J segment lost 4 bases and the V segment lost 3 bases, leaving 6 bases of the junction unmatched. The germline gives CDR1 SGHTA, CDR2 FQGTGA. This CDR3 has 16 residues. The CDR3 is CASSFGQGRGTGELFF. The CDR3 bases are TGTGCCAGCAGCTTTGGACAGGGGAGGGGCACCGGGGAGCTGTTTTTT.

This chain joins TRBV5-1 and TRBJ1-2; weak D call: TRBD1 (5 bases). The ends were cut back, 4 bases at V and 7 bases at J, with 23 bases in the middle. Germline V gene sequence: CDR1 SGHRS, CDR2 YFSETQ. The CDR3 runs 16 residues. CDR3 region: CASSLIPGSNDFGYTF. CDR3 nucleotide sequence: TGCGCCAGCAGCCTGATCCCAGGGTCCAATGACTTTGGCTACACCTTC. The full variable domain, rest sourced from reference TRBV5-1 and TRBJ1-2, is KAGVTQTPRYLIKTRGQQVTLSCSPISGHRSVSWYQQTPGQGLQFLFEYFSETQRNKGNFPGRFSGRQFSNSRSEMNVSTLELGDSALYLCASSLIPGSNDFGYTFGSGTRLTVV.

The V gene is TRBV6-4, the J gene TRBJ2-7; D is possibly TRBD2 (5 bases). The V gene lost 4 bases and the J gene lost 9 bases, with 16 bases spanning the gap. The CDR3 totals 13 residues. Germline CDR1 MRHNA, CDR2 SNTAGT. The CDR3 reads CASSVEALTRQYF. CDR3 nucleotide sequence: TGTGCCAGCAGTGTGGAGGCCCTTACGAGGCAGTACTTC.